This TCR beta chain was retrieved from a study of T-cell reconstitution after alpha-beta-depleted transplantation in children (TCRdb year 2016). For the wider study: T-cell immune reconstitution after TCRalphabeta/CD19-depleted allogeneic hematopoietic cell transplantation in children was quantitatively tracked in the study by means of TCR repertoire profiling.

This clonotype is a singleton in its sample. Its antigen specificity is not known. Base quality data are lacking; no much larger clone is found one base away. A single read makes a weak case. Library construction relied on PCR. Instrument on record: Illumina HiSeq 2500. TCR libraries were prepared with molecular barcoding, using unique molecular identifiers to normalize TCRbeta repertoire quantification. The public reads were reprocessed in TCRdb via fastp at Q25 and MiXCR, keeping in-frame beta chains. Records with the same CDR3 protein are collapsed into one entry carrying the most frequent genes and DNA. The sample yields 350,000 to 450,000 distinct CDR3 sequences; roughly 20% were counted once. The top ten clones comprise 3.8% of the sample. Trimming removed 5 bases from V and 6 bases from J, leaving 10 bases between the germline ends. Counted from cysteine to phenylalanine, this CDR3 has 12 amino acids. CDR3 DNA only is kept here, 36 bases in frame from base 1. The germline V gene yields SGHAT for CDR1 and FQNNGV for CDR2.

The sample in question was PBMCs from the stem cell graft donor, obtained from the stem cell graft. This receptor was taken from a human donor who donated a stem cell graft to a child with acute myeloid leukemia. The V and J genes are TRBV11-2 and TRBJ1-2; the D gene remains uncertain. DNA sequence: TGTGCCAGCAGCCAGACCCCCGATGGCTACACCTTC. It is translated as CASSQTPDGYTF.